One and the same sample provided the 5 T cell receptor beta chains below, sequenced in a study of T cells in Graves' hyperthyroidism and ophthalmopathy. The source material, RNA transcripts, was used to amplify TCR beta CDR3 regions. The TCR CDR3 first-round RT-PCR relied on the HTBI primer set. From the multiplex PCR reads, TCRdb called clonotypes with MiXCR, one entry per CDR3 protein. The data show approximately 400,000 distinct CDR3 sequences, about 15% seen once. The sequencing sample was made of blood. The receptors shown here come from a woman between 18 and 30 years old with Graves' hyperthyroidism.

The chain links TRBV10-3 to TRBJ2-6; TRBD1 matches at 9 bases. CDR1 and CDR2 (germline): ENHRY, SYGVKD. Trimming removed 6 bases from V and 1 base from J; junction bases left unmatched: 7. CDR3 size: 17 residues. The CDR3 sequence: CAISPDRGPSGANVLTF. In DNA form, the CDR3 reads TGTGCCATCAGCCCGGACAGGGGCCCTTCTGGGGCCAACGTCCTGACTTTC.

This clonotype was seen a few times. The rearrangement joins TRBV3-1 to TRBJ2-7; D gene uncertain. The V end lost 0 bases, the J end lost 6 bases, and 6 bases lay between the germline ends. The CDR3 loop spans 12 amino acids. Germline CDR1 is LGHDT and CDR2 is YNNKEL (reference sequence). The CDR3 here is CASSQDWLEQYF. CDR3 coding DNA: TGTGCCAGCAGCCAAGACTGGCTCGAGCAGTACTTC.

The sample holds many counts of this clonotype. This rearrangement joins TRBV2 to TRBJ2-7, with 8 bases lining up with TRBD1. The V and J ends lost 3 bases and 2 bases, in that order; junction bases with no gene match: 12. Germline values: CDR1 SNHLY, CDR2 FYNNEI. The CDR3 is 17 residues long. Here the CDR3 reads CASSDTIRGQEAYEQYF. CDR3 sequence (DNA): TGTGCCAGCAGTGATACGATTCGGGGACAGGAGGCCTACGAGCAGTACTTC.

The chain links TRBV10-3 to TRBJ1-1, with D possibly matching TRBD1 (6 bases). V lost 0 bases to trimming and J lost 4 bases, with 12 bases between them. Germline V gene data show CDR1 as ENHRY and CDR2 as SYGVKD. This CDR3 comprises 15 residues. DNA for the CDR3: TGTGCCATCAGTGAGTCGACAGGTCTTCTCACTGAAGCTTTCTTT. Protein product: CAISESTGLLTEAFF.

Note on this clonotype: A clone one base away is much larger, so this may be a read error. This chain uses TRBV12-3 or TRBV12-4 with TRBJ1-5, with 10 bases lining up with TRBD1. This CDR3 is 15 amino acids long. The CDR3 loop reads CASSTETGGNQLQHF. The CDR3 bases are TGTGCCAGCAGTACCGAGACAGGGGGCAATCAGCTCCAGCATTTT.